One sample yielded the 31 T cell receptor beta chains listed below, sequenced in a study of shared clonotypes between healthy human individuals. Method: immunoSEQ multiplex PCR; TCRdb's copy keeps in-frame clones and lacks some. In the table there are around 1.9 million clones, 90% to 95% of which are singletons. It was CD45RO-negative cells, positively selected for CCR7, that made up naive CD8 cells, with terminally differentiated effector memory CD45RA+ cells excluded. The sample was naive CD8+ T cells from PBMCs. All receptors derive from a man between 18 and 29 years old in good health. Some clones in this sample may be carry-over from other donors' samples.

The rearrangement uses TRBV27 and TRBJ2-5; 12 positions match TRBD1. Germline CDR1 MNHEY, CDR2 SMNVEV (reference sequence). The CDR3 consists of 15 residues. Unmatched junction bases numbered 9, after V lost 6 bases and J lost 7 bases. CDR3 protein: CASRDRDRGPGTQYF. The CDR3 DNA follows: TGTGCCAGCAGGGACCGGGACAGGGGGCCGGGGACCCAGTACTTC.

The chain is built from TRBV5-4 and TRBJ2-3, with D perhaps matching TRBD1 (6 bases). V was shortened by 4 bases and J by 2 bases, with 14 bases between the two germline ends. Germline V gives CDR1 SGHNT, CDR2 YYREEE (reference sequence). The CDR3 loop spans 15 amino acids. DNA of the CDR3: TGTGCCAGCAGCCAAGGACAGATTAACACAGATACGCAGTATTTT. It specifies CASSQGQINTDTQYF.

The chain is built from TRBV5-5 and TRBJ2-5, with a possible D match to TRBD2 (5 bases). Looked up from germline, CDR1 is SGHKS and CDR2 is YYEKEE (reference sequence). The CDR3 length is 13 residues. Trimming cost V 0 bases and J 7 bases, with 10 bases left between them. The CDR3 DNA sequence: TGTGCCAGCAGCTTGGAGCGGCCTCGGACCCAGTACTTC. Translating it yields CASSLERPRTQYF.

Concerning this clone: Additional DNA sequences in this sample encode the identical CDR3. DNA of the CDR3: TGTGCCAGTAGTATCTCAGGGGCCTACAATGAGCAGTTCTTC. Amino acid sequence: CASSISGAYNEQFF. This sequence joins TRBV19 and TRBJ2-1; tentatively, D is TRBD1 (6 bases). CDR3 length: 14 amino acids. Germline CDR1 reads LNHDA; CDR2 reads SQIVND (reference sequence). V was cut by 3 bases and J by 2 bases, with 8 bases left in between.

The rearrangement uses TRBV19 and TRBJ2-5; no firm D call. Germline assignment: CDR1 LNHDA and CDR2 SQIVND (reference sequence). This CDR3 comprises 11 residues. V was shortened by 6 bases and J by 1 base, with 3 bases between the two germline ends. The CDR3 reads CASRIQETQYF. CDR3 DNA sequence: TGTGCCAGTAGGATCCAAGAGACCCAGTACTTC.

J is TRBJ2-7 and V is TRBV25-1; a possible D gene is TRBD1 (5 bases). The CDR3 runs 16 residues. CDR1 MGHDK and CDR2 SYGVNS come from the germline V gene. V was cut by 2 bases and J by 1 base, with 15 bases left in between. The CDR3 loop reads CASSERVGAKSYEQYF. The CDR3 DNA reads TGTGCCAGCAGTGAAAGGGTAGGGGCTAAGTCCTACGAGCAGTACTTC.

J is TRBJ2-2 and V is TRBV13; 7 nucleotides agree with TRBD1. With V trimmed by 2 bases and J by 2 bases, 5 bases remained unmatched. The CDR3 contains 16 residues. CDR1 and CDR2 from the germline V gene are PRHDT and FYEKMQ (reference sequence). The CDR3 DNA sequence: TGTGCCAGCAGCTTACATGGGACAGACAACACCGGGGAGCTGTTTTTT. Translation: CASSLHGTDNTGELFF.

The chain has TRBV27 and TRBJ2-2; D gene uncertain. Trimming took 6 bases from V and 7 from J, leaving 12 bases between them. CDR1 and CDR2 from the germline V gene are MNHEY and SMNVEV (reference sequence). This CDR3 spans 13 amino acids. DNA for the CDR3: TGTGCCAGCAGACGCTATAGGGTCGGGGAGCTGTTTTTT. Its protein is CASRRYRVGELFF.

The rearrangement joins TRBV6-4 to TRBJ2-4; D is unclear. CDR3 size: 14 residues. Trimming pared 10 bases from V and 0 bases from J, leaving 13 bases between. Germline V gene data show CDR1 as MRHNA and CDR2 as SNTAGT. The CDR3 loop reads CAIDPRLAKNIQYF. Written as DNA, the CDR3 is TGTGCCATCGACCCTCGGCTAGCCAAAAACATTCAGTACTTC.

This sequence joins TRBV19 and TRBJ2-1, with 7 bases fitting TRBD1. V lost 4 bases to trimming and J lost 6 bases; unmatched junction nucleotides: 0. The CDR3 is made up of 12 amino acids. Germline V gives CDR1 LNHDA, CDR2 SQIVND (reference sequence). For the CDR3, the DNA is TGTGCCAGTAGTAACAGGGGCAATGAGCAGTTCTTC. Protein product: CASSNRGNEQFF.

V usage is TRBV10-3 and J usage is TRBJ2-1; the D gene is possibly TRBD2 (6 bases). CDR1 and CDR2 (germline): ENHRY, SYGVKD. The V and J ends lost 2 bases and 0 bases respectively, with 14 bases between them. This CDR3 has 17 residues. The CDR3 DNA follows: TGTGCCATCAGTGAGGGGAGACTAGAAAGCTCCTACAATGAGCAGTTCTTC. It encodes CAISEGRLESSYNEQFF.

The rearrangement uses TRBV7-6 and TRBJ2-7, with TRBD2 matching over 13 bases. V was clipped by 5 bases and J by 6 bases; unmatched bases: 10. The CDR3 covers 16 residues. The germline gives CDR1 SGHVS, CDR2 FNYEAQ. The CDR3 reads CASSTGLAGVLAEQYF. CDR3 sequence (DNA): TGTGCCAGCAGCACAGGACTAGCGGGAGTCTTAGCCGAGCAGTACTTC.

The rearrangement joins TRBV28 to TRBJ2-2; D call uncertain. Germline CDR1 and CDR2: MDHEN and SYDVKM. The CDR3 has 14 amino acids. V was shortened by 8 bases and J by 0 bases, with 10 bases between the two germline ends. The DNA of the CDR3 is TGTGCCAGCTTTCCCGAGACGAACACCGGGGAGCTGTTTTTT. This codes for CASFPETNTGELFF. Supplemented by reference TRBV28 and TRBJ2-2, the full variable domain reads DVKVTQSSRYLVKRTGEKVFLECVQDMDHENMFWYRQDPGLGLRLIYFSYDVKMKEKGDIPEGYSVSREKKERFSLILESASTNQTSMYLCASFPETNTGELFFGEGSRLTVL.

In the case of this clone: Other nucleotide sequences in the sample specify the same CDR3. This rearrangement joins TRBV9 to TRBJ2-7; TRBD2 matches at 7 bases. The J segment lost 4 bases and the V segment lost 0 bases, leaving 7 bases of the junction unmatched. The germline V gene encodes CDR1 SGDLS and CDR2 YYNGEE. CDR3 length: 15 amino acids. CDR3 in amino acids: CASSVGSGGSYEQYF. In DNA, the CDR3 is TGTGCCAGCAGCGTAGGATCGGGAGGATCTTACGAGCAGTACTTC.

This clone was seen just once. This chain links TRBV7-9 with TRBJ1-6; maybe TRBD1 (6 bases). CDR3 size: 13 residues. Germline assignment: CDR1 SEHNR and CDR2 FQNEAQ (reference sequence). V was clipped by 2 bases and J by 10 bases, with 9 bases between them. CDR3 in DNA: TGTGCCAGCAGCTTACGGGGGGCCTCACCCCTCCACTTT. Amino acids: CASSLRGASPLHF.

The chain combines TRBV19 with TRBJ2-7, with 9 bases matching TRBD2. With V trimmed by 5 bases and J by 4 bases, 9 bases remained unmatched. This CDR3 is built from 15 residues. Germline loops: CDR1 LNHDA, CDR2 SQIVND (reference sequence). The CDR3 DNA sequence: TGTGCCAGTAGTTTTACGATTAGCGGGAGTTACGAGCAGTACTTC. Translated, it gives CASSFTISGSYEQYF. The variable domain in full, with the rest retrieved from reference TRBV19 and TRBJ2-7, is DGGITQSPKYLFRKEGQNVTLSCEQNLNHDAMYWYRQDPGQGLRLIYYSQIVNDFQKGDIAEGYSVSREKKESFPLTVTSAQKNPTAFYLCASSFTISGSYEQYFGPGTRLTVT.

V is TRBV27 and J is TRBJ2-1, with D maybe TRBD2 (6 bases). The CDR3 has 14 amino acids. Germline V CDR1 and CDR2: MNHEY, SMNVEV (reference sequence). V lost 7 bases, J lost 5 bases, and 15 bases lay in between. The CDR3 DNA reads TGTGCCAGCATGCTAGCGCCCCTAGACAATGAGCAGTTCTTC. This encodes CASMLAPLDNEQFF.

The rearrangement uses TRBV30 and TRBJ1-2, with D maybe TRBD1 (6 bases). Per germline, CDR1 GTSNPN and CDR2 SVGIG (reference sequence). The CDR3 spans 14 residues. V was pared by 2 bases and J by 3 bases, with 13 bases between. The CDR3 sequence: CAWSKTGLHYGYTF. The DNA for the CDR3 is TGTGCCTGGAGTAAGACAGGCCTCCACTATGGCTACACCTTC.

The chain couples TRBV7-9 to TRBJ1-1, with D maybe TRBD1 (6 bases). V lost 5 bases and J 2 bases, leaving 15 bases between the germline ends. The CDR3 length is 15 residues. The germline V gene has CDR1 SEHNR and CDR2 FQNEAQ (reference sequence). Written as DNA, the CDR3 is TGTGCCAGCAGCCCGCGGGACACCTTAAACACTGAAGCTTTCTTT. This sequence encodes CASSPRDTLNTEAFF.

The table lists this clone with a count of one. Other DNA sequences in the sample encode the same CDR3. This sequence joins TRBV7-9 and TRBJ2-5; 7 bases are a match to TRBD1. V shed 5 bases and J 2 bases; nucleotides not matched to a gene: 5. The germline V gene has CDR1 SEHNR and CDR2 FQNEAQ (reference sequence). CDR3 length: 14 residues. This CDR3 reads CASSLTGIQETQYF. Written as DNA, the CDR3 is TGTGCCAGCAGCCTGACAGGGATACAAGAGACCCAGTACTTC.

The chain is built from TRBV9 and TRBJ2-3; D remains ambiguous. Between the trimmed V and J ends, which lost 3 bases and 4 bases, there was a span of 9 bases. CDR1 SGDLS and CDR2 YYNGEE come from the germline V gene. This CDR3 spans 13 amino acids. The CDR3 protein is CASSAGSSDTQYF. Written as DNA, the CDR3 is TGTGCCAGCAGCGCCGGATCCTCAGATACGCAGTATTTT.

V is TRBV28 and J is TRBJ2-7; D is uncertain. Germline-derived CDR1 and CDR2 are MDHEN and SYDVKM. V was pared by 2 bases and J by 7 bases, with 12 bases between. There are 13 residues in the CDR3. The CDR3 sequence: CASSLITTREQYF. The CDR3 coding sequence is TGTGCCAGCAGTTTAATCACCACGCGAGAGCAGTACTTC.

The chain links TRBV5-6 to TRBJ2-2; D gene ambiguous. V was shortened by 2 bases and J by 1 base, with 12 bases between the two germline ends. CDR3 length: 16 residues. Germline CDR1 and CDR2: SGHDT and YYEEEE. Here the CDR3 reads CASSFAARRNTGELFF. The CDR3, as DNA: TGTGCCAGCAGCTTCGCGGCTCGAAGGAACACCGGGGAGCTGTTTTTT.

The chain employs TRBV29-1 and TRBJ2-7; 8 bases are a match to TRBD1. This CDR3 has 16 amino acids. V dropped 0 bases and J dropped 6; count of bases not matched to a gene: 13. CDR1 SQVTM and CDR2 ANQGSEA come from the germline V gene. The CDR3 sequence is CSVEDKSGTGLPEQYF. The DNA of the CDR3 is TGCAGCGTTGAAGATAAATCCGGGACAGGTTTACCCGAGCAGTACTTC.

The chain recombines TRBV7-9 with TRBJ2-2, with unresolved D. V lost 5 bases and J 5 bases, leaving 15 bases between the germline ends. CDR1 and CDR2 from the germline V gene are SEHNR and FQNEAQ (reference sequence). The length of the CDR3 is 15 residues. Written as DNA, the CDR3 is TGTGCCAGCAGCGCTTTTGTCCGATCTACCGGGGAGCTGTTTTTT. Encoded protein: CASSAFVRSTGELFF. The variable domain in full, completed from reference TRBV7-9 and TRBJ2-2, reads DTGVSQNPRHKITKRGQNVTFRCDPISEHNRLYWYRQTLGQGPEFLTYFQNEAQLEKSRLLSDRFSAERPKGSFSTLEIQRTEQGDSAMYLCASSAFVRSTGELFFGEGSRLTVL.

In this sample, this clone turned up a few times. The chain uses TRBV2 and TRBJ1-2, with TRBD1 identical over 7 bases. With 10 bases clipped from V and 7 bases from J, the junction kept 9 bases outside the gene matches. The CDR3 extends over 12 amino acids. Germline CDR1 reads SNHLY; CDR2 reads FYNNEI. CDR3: CATDGDRAGYTF. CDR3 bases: TGTGCCACCGACGGCGACAGGGCTGGCTACACCTTC. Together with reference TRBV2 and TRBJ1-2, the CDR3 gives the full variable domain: EPEVTQTPSHQVTQMGQEVILRCVPISNHLYFYWYRQILGQKVEFLVSFYNNEISEKSEIFDDQFSVERPDGSNFTLKIRSTKLEDSAMYFCATDGDRAGYTFGSGTRLTVV.

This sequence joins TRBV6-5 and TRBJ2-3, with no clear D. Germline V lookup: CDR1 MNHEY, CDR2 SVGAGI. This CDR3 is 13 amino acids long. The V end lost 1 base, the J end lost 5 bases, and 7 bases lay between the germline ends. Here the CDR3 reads CASSYFKRDTQYF. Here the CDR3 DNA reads TGTGCCAGCAGTTACTTTAAGAGAGATACGCAGTATTTT.

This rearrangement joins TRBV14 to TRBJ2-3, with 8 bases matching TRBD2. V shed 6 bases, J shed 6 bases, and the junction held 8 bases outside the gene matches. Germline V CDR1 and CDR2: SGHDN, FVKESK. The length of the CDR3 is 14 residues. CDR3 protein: CASRPREGRDTQYF. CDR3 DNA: TGTGCCAGCAGACCTCGGGAGGGCCGGGATACGCAGTATTTT.

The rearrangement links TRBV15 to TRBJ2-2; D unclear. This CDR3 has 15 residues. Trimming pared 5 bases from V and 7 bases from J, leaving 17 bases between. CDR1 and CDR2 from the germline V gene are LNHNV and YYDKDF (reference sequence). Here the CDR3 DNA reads TGTGCCACCAGCCTCGGAATCCCGAGTGACGGGGAGCTGTTTTTT. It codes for CATSLGIPSDGELFF.

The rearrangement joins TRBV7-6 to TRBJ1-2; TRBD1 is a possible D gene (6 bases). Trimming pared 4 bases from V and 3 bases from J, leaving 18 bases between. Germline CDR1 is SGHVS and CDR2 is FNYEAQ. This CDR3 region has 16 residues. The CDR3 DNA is TGTGCCAGCAGCTCCACCGTCGGGGGCGGGTACTATGGCTACACCTTC. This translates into CASSSTVGGGYYGYTF.

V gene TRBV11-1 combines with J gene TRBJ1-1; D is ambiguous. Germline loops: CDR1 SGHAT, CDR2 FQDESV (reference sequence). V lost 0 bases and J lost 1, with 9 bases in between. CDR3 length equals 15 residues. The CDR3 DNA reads TGTGCCAGCAGCTTAGCAAGCGGGAAGAACACTGAAGCTTTCTTT. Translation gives CASSLASGKNTEAFF.